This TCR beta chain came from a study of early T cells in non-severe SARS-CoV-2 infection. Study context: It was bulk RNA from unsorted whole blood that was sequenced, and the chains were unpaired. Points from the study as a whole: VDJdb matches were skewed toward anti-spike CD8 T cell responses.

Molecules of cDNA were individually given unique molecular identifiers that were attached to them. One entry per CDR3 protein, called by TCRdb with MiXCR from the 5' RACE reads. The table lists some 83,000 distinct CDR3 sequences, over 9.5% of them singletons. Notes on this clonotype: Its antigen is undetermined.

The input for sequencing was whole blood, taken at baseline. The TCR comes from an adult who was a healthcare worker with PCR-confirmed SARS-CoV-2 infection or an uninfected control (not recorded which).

The DNA of the CDR3 is TGCGCCAGCAGCTTGGAACCGGGGACGGATTCACCCCTCCACTTT. This sequence encodes CASSLEPGTDSPLHF. V gene TRBV5-1 combines with J gene TRBJ1-6, with TRBD1 as a possible D gene (5 bases). V was pared by 0 bases and J by 8 bases, with 12 bases between. From germline, CDR1 is SGHRS and CDR2 YFSETQ. The CDR3 covers 15 residues.